A selection of T cell receptor beta chains follows, all from one sample in a study of cytotoxic CD8 clonotypes in ibrutinib-treated CLL. The method was immunoSEQ multiplex PCR; TCRdb's version includes in-frame clones alone and lacks a portion of them. In the table there are 55,000 to 85,000 clones, over 75% of which are singletons. Sequenced here: PBMCs, sampled after 12 months of ibrutinib treatment. The receptors originated from a human donor with chronic lymphocytic leukemia. CDR3s include the opening cysteine and the closing phenylalanine or tryptophan. Each record gives: J gene, V gene, D gene, CDR3 DNA, CDR3 protein. D genes are given only for firm matches.

j_gene: TRBJ1-5; v_gene: TRBV27; d_gene: TRBD1; CDR3nt: TGTGCCAGCAGTCTCCTCAGGGACAGGGATCAGCCCCAGCATTTT; CDR3aa: CASSLLRDRDQPQHF
j_gene: TRBJ2-7; v_gene: TRBV10-1; d_gene: TRBD2; CDR3nt: TGCGCCAGCAGTGATTCTAGCGGAGATTACCACTACGAGCAGTACTTC; CDR3aa: CASSDSSGDYHYEQYF
j_gene: TRBJ1-1; v_gene: TRBV7-9; d_gene: TRBD1; CDR3nt: TGTGCCAGCAGCCTGACAGGGAGGGACACTGAAGCTTTCTTT; CDR3aa: CASSLTGRDTEAFF
j_gene: TRBJ1-6; v_gene: TRBV27; d_gene: .; CDR3nt: TGTGCCAGCAGTCCCCGCGGACAGCCCAATAATTCACCCCTCCACTTT; CDR3aa: CASSPRGQPNNSPLHF
j_gene: TRBJ1-1; v_gene: TRBV11-3; d_gene: .; CDR3nt: TGTGCCAGCAGCTTCGTGAGTGGGAACACTGAAGCTTTCTTT; CDR3aa: CASSFVSGNTEAFF
j_gene: TRBJ2-7; v_gene: TRBV30; d_gene: TRBD1; CDR3nt: TGTGCCCAACAATCTGGGCAGGGGGTCTCCTACGAGCAGTACTTC; CDR3aa: CAQQSGQGVSYEQYF
j_gene: TRBJ2-7; v_gene: TRBV28; d_gene: .; CDR3nt: TGTGCCAGCAGTTTGTTTAGTGAGCAGTACTTC; CDR3aa: CASSLFSEQYF
j_gene: TRBJ2-7; v_gene: TRBV14; d_gene: .; CDR3nt: TGTGCCAGCAGCCAAGGACAGCCTTTCCCAAGGCAGTACTTC; CDR3aa: CASSQGQPFPRQYF
j_gene: TRBJ1-5; v_gene: TRBV30; d_gene: TRBD1; CDR3nt: TGTGCCTGGACCGAACAGGGGGCGAGCAATCAGCCCCAGCATTTT; CDR3aa: CAWTEQGASNQPQHF
j_gene: TRBJ1-4; v_gene: TRBV6-5; d_gene: TRBD1; CDR3nt: TGTGCCAGCAGCAACCGGCGACAGGGGTATGAAAAACTGTTTTTT; CDR3aa: CASSNRRQGYEKLFF
j_gene: TRBJ1-2; v_gene: TRBV7-9; d_gene: .; CDR3nt: TGTGCCAGCAGCTTTCGGAGGGGCCGTAACTATGGCTACACCTTC; CDR3aa: CASSFRRGRNYGYTF
j_gene: TRBJ1-1; v_gene: TRBV29-1; d_gene: .; CDR3nt: TGCAGCGTAGACAGTGCCCTAAACACTGAAGCTTTCTTT; CDR3aa: CSVDSALNTEAFF
j_gene: TRBJ2-2; v_gene: TRBV9; d_gene: .; CDR3nt: TGTGCCAGCAGCGGAACTCTAGCGAACACCGGGGAGCTGTTTTTT; CDR3aa: CASSGTLANTGELFF
j_gene: TRBJ1-2; v_gene: TRBV7-2; d_gene: .; CDR3nt: TGTGCCAGCAGCTCAGGGTGGCTAGCTAACTATGGCTACACCTTC; CDR3aa: CASSSGWLANYGYTF
j_gene: TRBJ1-3; v_gene: TRBV29-1; d_gene: TRBD1; CDR3nt: TGCAGCGTGGGGGACAGGGGGAGCTCTGGAAACACCATATATTTT; CDR3aa: CSVGDRGSSGNTIYF
j_gene: TRBJ1-2; v_gene: TRBV30; d_gene: TRBD1; CDR3nt: TGTGCCTGGGGGGACAGGCACTATGGCTACACCTTC; CDR3aa: CAWGDRHYGYTF
j_gene: TRBJ2-4; v_gene: TRBV5-4; d_gene: .; CDR3nt: TGTGCCAGCAGCTTGGAAGGGGGGAAAAACATTCAGTACTTC; CDR3aa: CASSLEGGKNIQYF
j_gene: TRBJ2-3; v_gene: TRBV21-1; d_gene: .; CDR3nt: TGTGCCAGCAGCCAACAGGGCTTAGGGGCAGATACGCAGTATTTT; CDR3aa: CASSQQGLGADTQYF
j_gene: TRBJ1-1; v_gene: TRBV7-8; d_gene: .; CDR3nt: TGTGCCAGCAGCCGCGGGACAACTCTCTCGGGCACTGAAGCTTTCTTT; CDR3aa: CASSRGTTLSGTEAFF
j_gene: TRBJ2-7; v_gene: TRBV7-3; d_gene: TRBD1; CDR3nt: TGTGCCAGCAGCCCTGGGACAGGGGACGAGCAGTACTTC; CDR3aa: CASSPGTGDEQYF
j_gene: TRBJ2-2; v_gene: TRBV28; d_gene: .; CDR3nt: TGTGCCAGCACGGCTAGTGGGACCGGGGAGCTGTTTTTT; CDR3aa: CASTASGTGELFF
j_gene: TRBJ2-5; v_gene: TRBV7-8; d_gene: .; CDR3nt: TGTGCCAGCAGCTTTAGGGGAACAACCCAAGAGACCCAGTACTTC; CDR3aa: CASSFRGTTQETQYF
j_gene: TRBJ1-3; v_gene: TRBV5-1; d_gene: .; CDR3nt: TGCGCCAGCAGCTTTGGACCGAGCTCTGGAAACACCATATATTTT; CDR3aa: CASSFGPSSGNTIYF
j_gene: TRBJ1-1; v_gene: TRBV5-1; d_gene: .; CDR3nt: TGCGCCAGCAGCCCCTCCGCGGGGTTTGGGGCTTTCTTT; CDR3aa: CASSPSAGFGAFF
j_gene: TRBJ1-1; v_gene: TRBV7-3; d_gene: .; CDR3nt: TGTGCCAGCAGCCTGCAGGGGTCGAACACTGAAGCTTTCTTT; CDR3aa: CASSLQGSNTEAFF
j_gene: TRBJ2-5; v_gene: TRBV2; d_gene: .; CDR3nt: TGTGCCAGCAGTGTCAGTCGGACACTATCAGAGACCCAGTACTTC; CDR3aa: CASSVSRTLSETQYF
j_gene: TRBJ2-7; v_gene: TRBV19; d_gene: TRBD1; CDR3nt: TGTGCCAGTAGTACCCCTCACAGGGGCGGTGGAAACGAGCAGTACTTC; CDR3aa: CASSTPHRGGGNEQYF
j_gene: TRBJ2-7; v_gene: TRBV5-8; d_gene: TRBD2; CDR3nt: TGTGCCAGCAGCCATTCCACTAGCGGGGCCTACGAGCAGTACTTC; CDR3aa: CASSHSTSGAYEQYF
j_gene: TRBJ2-5; v_gene: TRBV13; d_gene: .; CDR3nt: TGTGCCAGCAGCTCGTCCCCTAGAGGAGGGCGGGAGACCCAGTACTTC; CDR3aa: CASSSSPRGGRETQYF
j_gene: TRBJ2-1; v_gene: TRBV6-5; d_gene: .; CDR3nt: TGTGCCAGCAGAGCCCTCGGGGCCAATGAGCAGTTCTTC; CDR3aa: CASRALGANEQFF
j_gene: TRBJ1-1; v_gene: TRBV11-3; d_gene: .; CDR3nt: TGTGCCAGCAGTTACAGGGAAGTAGCTTTCTTT; CDR3aa: CASSYREVAFF
j_gene: TRBJ1-1; v_gene: TRBV9; d_gene: TRBD1; CDR3nt: TGTGCCAGCAGCACAACAGGGGAAAGAGGGGCTGAAGCTTTCTTT; CDR3aa: CASSTTGERGAEAFF
j_gene: TRBJ1-3; v_gene: TRBV9; d_gene: .; CDR3nt: TGTGCCAGCAGCGTAGAATTATTTGGAGGTAGGGGCTCTGGAAACACCATATATTTT; CDR3aa: CASSVELFGGRGSGNTIYF
j_gene: TRBJ1-3; v_gene: TRBV6-1; d_gene: TRBD1; CDR3nt: TGTGCCAGCAGTGAAGCTGGCAGGGGGCTTGGAAACACCATATATTTT; CDR3aa: CASSEAGRGLGNTIYF
j_gene: TRBJ2-1; v_gene: TRBV15; d_gene: .; CDR3nt: TGTGCCACCAGCAGGGGACGGTACAATGAGCAGTTCTTC; CDR3aa: CATSRGRYNEQFF
j_gene: TRBJ1-5; v_gene: TRBV6-5; d_gene: .; CDR3nt: TGTGCCAGCCGACCAACAGGTTACAATCAGCCCCAGCATTTT; CDR3aa: CASRPTGYNQPQHF
j_gene: TRBJ1-1; v_gene: TRBV5-1; d_gene: TRBD1; CDR3nt: TGCGCCAGCAGCTCCCAGGGGGACGACACTGAAGCTTTCTTT; CDR3aa: CASSSQGDDTEAFF